Given below is one T cell receptor (beta chain) in context. This CDR3 contains 13 residues. V was trimmed by 3 bases and J by 7 bases, leaving 13 bases between them. CDR1 and CDR2 from the germline V gene are LGHDT and YNNKEL (reference sequence). These data originate in a study of blood T cell repertoires in COVID-19. Turning to the study itself: Nucleic acid was either cDNA or gDNA, and it came from T cells, B-cell-depleted T cells, or PBMCs.

As processed by the authors: The assay estimated nucleated cells by amplifying reference gene primers. Some clones are missing from TCRdb's copy, which holds only in-frame ones; the method was immunoSEQ multiplex PCR. The D gene and trimming were derived from the DNA, and the V and J assignments and clone size from that table. The sample has 100,000 or so clones, around 83% seen once; the top ten hold approximately 15%. This sequence joins TRBV3-1 (or the pseudogene TRBV3-2) and TRBJ2-7; the D gene is possibly TRBD2 (5 bases). Material for sequencing was peripheral blood. The receptor comes from a woman of 80 years or more with acute or convalescent COVID-19. This chain's CDR3 is CASSQERFGEQYF. In nucleotides, the CDR3 is TGTGCCAGCAGCCAGGAGCGGTTTGGGGAGCAGTACTTC.